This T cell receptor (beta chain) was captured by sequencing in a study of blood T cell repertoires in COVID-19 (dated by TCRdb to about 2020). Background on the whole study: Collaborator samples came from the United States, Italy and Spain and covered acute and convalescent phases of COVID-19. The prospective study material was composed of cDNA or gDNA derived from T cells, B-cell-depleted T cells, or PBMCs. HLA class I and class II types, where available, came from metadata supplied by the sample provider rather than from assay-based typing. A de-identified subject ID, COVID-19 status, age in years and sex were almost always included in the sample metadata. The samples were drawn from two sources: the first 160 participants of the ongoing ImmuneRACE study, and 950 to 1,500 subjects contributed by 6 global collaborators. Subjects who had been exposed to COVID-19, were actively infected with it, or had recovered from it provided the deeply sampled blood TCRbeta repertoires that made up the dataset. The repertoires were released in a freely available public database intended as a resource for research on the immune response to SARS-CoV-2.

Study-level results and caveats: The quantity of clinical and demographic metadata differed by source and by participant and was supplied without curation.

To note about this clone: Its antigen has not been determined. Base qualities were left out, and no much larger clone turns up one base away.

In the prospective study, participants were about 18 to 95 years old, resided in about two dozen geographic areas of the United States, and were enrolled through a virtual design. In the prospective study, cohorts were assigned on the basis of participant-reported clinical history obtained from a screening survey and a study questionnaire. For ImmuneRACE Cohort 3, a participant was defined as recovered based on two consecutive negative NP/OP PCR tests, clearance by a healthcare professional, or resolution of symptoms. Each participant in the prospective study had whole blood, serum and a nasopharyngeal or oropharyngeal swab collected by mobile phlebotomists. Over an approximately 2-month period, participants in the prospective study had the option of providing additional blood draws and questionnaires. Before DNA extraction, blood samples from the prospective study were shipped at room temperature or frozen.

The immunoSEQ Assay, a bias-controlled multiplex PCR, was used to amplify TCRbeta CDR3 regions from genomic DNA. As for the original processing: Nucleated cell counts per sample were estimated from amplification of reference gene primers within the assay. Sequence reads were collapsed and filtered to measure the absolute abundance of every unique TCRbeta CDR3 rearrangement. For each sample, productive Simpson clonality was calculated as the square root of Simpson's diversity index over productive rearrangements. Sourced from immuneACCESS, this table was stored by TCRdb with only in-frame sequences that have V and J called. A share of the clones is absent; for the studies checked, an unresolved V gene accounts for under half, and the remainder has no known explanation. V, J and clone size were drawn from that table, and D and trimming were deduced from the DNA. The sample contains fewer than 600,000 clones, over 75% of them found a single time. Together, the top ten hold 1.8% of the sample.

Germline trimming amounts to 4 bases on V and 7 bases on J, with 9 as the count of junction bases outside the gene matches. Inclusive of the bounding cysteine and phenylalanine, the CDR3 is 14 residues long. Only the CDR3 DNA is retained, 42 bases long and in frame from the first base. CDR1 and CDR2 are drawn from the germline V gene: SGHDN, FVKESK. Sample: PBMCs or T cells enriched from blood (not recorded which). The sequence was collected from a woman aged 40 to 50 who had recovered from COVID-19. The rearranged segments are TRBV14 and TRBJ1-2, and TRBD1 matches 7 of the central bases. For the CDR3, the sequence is CASSPRQGVSGYTF. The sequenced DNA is TGTGCCAGCAGCCCCCGACAGGGAGTTAGTGGCTACACCTTC.